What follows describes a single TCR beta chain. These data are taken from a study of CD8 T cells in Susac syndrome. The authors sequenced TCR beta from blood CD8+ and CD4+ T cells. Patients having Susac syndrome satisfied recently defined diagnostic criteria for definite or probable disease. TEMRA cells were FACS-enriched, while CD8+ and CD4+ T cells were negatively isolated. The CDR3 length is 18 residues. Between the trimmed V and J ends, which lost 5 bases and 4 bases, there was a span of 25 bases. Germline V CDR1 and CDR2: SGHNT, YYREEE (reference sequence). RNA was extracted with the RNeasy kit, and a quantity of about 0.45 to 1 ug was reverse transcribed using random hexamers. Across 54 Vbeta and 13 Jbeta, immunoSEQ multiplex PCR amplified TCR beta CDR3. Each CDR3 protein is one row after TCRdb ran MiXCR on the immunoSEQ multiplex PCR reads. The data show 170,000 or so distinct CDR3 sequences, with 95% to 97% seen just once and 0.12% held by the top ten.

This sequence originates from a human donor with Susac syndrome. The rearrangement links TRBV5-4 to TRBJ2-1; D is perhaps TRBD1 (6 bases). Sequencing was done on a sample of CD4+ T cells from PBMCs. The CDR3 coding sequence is TGTGCCAGCAGGGTCCGGGACACAAAAAAGGGCCGGTACAATGAGCAGTTCTTC. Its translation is CASRVRDTKKGRYNEQFF.